The 25 T cell receptor beta chains below were found in one sample sequenced in a study of T cell responses to AZD1222 COVID-19 vaccine. The repertoire was sequenced with immunoSEQ multiplex PCR; TCRdb's copy has only in-frame clones and lacks some. The sample includes roughly 180,000 clones, around nine tenths of them seen just once. This specimen was peripheral blood, taken on day 0 of AZD1222 vaccination. Receptors were obtained from an adult in good health.

The chain has TRBV30 and TRBJ1-5; D unclear. Germline loops: CDR1 GTSNPN, CDR2 SVGIG (reference sequence). V shed 2 bases and J shed 3 bases, with 11 bases lying between them. This CDR3 comprises 14 residues. The CDR3 here is CAWSSAGNNQPQHF. The CDR3 DNA follows: TGTGCCTGGAGTTCGGCAGGCAACAATCAGCCCCAGCATTTT.

The chain recombines TRBV7-3 with TRBJ2-3, with D hard to call. The CDR3 has 11 residues. The germline V and J ends were trimmed by 5 bases and 6 bases, with 6 bases remaining between them. Germline CDR1 SGHTA, CDR2 FQGTGA. CDR3 amino acids: CASSSRDTQYF. CDR3 in DNA: TGTGCCAGCAGCAGCCGGGATACGCAGTATTTT.

The chain recombines TRBV18 with TRBJ2-3; D remains unclear. V lost 2 bases and J 0 bases, leaving 9 bases between the germline ends. The CDR3 is 15 amino acids. Germline CDR1 reads KGHSH; CDR2 reads LQKENI. CDR3 sequence (DNA): TGTGCCAGCTCACCAAGAGACCCAAGCACAGATACGCAGTATTTT. It yields the protein CASSPRDPSTDTQYF.

V gene TRBV7-3 combines with J gene TRBJ2-1, with D possibly matching TRBD1 (5 bases). From germline, CDR1 is SGHTA and CDR2 FQGTGA. Trimming left V 7 bases short and J 3 bases short, with 19 bases between. The CDR3 length is 16 residues. The CDR3 protein is CASKVPVTAFYNEQFF. The CDR3 DNA follows: TGTGCCAGCAAGGTTCCGGTGACAGCTTTCTACAATGAGCAGTTCTTC.

V and J are TRBV15 and TRBJ2-5; weak D call: TRBD1 (5 bases). Between the trimmed V and J ends, which lost 0 bases and 4 bases, there was a span of 9 bases. The CDR3 spans 14 residues. Germline V gives CDR1 LNHNV, CDR2 YYDKDF (reference sequence). The CDR3 spells CATSRDQGVETQYF. The DNA for the CDR3 is TGTGCCACCAGCAGAGATCAAGGGGTAGAGACCCAGTACTTC.

This clone was detected only a few times. The chain couples TRBV6-2 or TRBV6-3 to TRBJ2-1; TRBD2 matches at 10 bases. Germline assignment: CDR1 MNHEY and CDR2 SVGEGT. V gave up 3 bases and J gave up 0 bases; unmatched junction bases: 11. The length of the CDR3 is 19 residues. The CDR3 here is CASSYSGLAGDSSYNEQFF. The DNA for the CDR3 is TGTGCCAGCAGTTATTCGGGCCTAGCGGGGGATAGCTCCTACAATGAGCAGTTCTTC.

The chain employs TRBV7-8 and TRBJ1-3, with unresolved D. Germline V lookup: CDR1 SGHVS, CDR2 FQNEAQ. This CDR3 comprises 19 residues. Deletions cut 5 bases from V and 0 bases from J, with 23 bases between. The CDR3 region has the DNA TGTGCCAGCAGCCCCGAGCCCATCAGTGCTCGCCACTCTGGAAACACCATATATTTT. Amino acid sequence: CASSPEPISARHSGNTIYF.

J is TRBJ2-7 and V is TRBV3-1 (or the pseudogene TRBV3-2), with D possibly being TRBD1 (5 bases). The CDR3 runs to 15 residues. The ends were cut back, 0 bases at V and 2 bases at J, with 11 bases in the middle. CDR1 is LGHDT and CDR2 is YNNKEL in the germline V gene (reference sequence). This chain's CDR3 is CASSQEGHPAYEQYF. The CDR3 DNA is TGTGCCAGCAGCCAAGAGGGGCACCCGGCCTACGAGCAGTACTTC.

V is TRBV11-2 and J is TRBJ1-2, with TRBD1 as a possible D gene (5 bases). This CDR3 has 15 amino acids. Germline lookup yields CDR1 SGHAT and CDR2 FQNNGV. Trimming shortened V by 5 bases and J by 4 bases, and 17 bases separated the two germline ends. The CDR3: CASSPRSGESYGYTF. CDR3 nucleotides: TGTGCCAGCAGCCCCAGATCGGGGGAGAGCTATGGCTACACCTTC.

Turning to this clone: One end of the junction varies from germline; a read error may be responsible. The chain couples TRBV7-9 to TRBJ1-1, with D hard to call. The CDR3 covers 12 residues. Germline loops: CDR1 SEHNR, CDR2 FQNEAQ (reference sequence). The CDR3 nucleotides are TGTGCCAGCAGCGCACAGAACGCTGAAGCTTTCTTT. Amino acid sequence: CASSAQNAEAFF. Complete variable domain (other parts from reference TRBV7-9 and TRBJ1-1): DTGVSQNPRHKITKRGQNVTFRCDPISEHNRLYWYRQTLGQGPEFLTYFQNEAQLEKSRLLSDRFSAERPKGSFSTLEIQRTEQGDSAMYLCASSAQNAEAFFGQGTRLTVV.

This clone came up once. The V and J genes are TRBV14 and TRBJ2-4, with D possibly TRBD1 on 6 matching bases. Germline CDR1 is SGHDN and CDR2 is FVKESK. Trimming removed 1 base at V and 6 bases at J, with 10 bases between. This CDR3 has 14 residues. CDR3 amino acids: CASSQGGPPNIQYF. The CDR3 region has the DNA TGTGCCAGCAGCCAAGGGGGGCCGCCAAACATTCAGTACTTC.

The J gene is TRBJ2-6, the V gene TRBV4-3; unclear D gene. Germline V CDR1 and CDR2: LGHNA, YSLEER. The CDR3 is 15 residues long. Trimming cost V 0 bases and J 4 bases, with 7 bases left between them. CDR3 DNA: TGCGCCAGCAGCCAAGATTGGACCGGGGCCAACGTCCTGACTTTC. Amino acid sequence: CASSQDWTGANVLTF.

This chain connects TRBV4-3 to TRBJ1-1; no firm D call. V lost 1 base to trimming and J lost 1 base, with 7 bases between them. Looked up from germline, CDR1 is LGHNA and CDR2 is YSLEER. The length of the CDR3 is 14 residues. The CDR3 loop reads CASSQGGSNTEAFF. Written as DNA, the CDR3 is TGCGCCAGCAGCCAAGGAGGGTCGAACACTGAAGCTTTCTTT.

The chain is built from TRBV9 and TRBJ1-1, with 8 bases matching TRBD1. CDR3 size: 17 residues. CDR1 is SGDLS and CDR2 is YYNGEE in the germline V gene. Trimming removed 2 bases from V and 3 bases from J; junction bases left unmatched: 12. In nucleotides, the CDR3 is TGTGCCAGCAGCGTGGGGACAGGTAGCTTGTTGGACACTGAAGCTTTCTTT. Its protein product is CASSVGTGSLLDTEAFF.

The chain is built from TRBV29-1 and TRBJ2-5, with D possibly TRBD2 on 5 matching bases. V was pared by 7 bases and J by 1 base, with 16 bases between. CDR3 length: 14 residues. Germline V gene data show CDR1 as SQVTM and CDR2 as ANQGSEA. In DNA, the CDR3 is TGCAGCGCCCCCTCAGGAGGTAGCCAAGAGACCCAGTACTTC. This codes for CSAPSGGSQETQYF.

The chain joins TRBV18 to TRBJ2-7; D is undetermined. This CDR3 contains 13 residues. CDR1 is KGHSH, CDR2 LQKENI, per germline. V was shortened by 1 base and J by 3 bases, with 7 bases between the two germline ends. The DNA for the CDR3 is TGTGCCAGCTCACCACTCCCAAACTACGAGCAGTACTTC. It is translated as CASSPLPNYEQYF.

The count of this clone is one. The chain carries TRBV11-2 and TRBJ2-2; no definite D call. The CDR3 runs to 15 residues. Trimming stripped 0 bases from V and 6 bases from J, with 11 bases between. Germline CDR1 and CDR2: SGHAT and FQNNGV. The CDR3 here is CASSLDSGSPGELFF. CDR3 nucleotides: TGTGCCAGCAGCTTAGATTCGGGCTCCCCCGGGGAGCTGTTTTTT.

This rearrangement joins TRBV5-5 to TRBJ2-7; TRBD1 is a possible D gene (6 bases). CDR1 SGHKS and CDR2 YYEKEE come from the germline V gene (reference sequence). CDR3 size: 13 residues. V was trimmed by 2 bases and J by 4 bases, leaving 10 bases between them. The CDR3 sequence: CASSFGRGYEQYF. The CDR3 nucleotides are TGTGCCAGCAGCTTCGGCAGGGGTTACGAGCAGTACTTC.

Points on this clone: At one end the junction does not follow the germline gene, possibly because of a read error. V and J are TRBV12-3 or TRBV12-4 and TRBJ2-1, with a possible D match to TRBD2 (5 bases). The CDR3 totals 12 residues. CDR3: CASSLARGEQFF. CDR3 nucleotide sequence: TGTGCCAGCAGTCTAGCTCGAGGAGAGCAGTTCTTC.

The chain couples TRBV7-6 to TRBJ2-2; no clear D gene. The CDR3 totals 11 residues. Germline V gene lookup returns CDR1 SGHVS and CDR2 FNYEAQ. With 4 bases removed from V and 5 bases from J, the gap between germline ends came to 2 bases. The CDR3 DNA is TGTGCCAGCAGCTCAACCGGGGAGCTGTTTTTT. This encodes CASSSTGELFF.

This clone is a singleton in its sample. The chain couples TRBV23-1 to TRBJ2-2; TRBD1 is a possible D gene (6 bases). TRBV23-1 is recorded as an ORF, its role being uncertain. Trimming cost V 3 bases and J 2 bases, with 13 bases left between them. The CDR3 is 16 residues long. The CDR3 region is CASSHLGHQNTGELFF. In DNA, the CDR3 is TGCGCCAGCAGTCACTTGGGACACCAAAACACCGGGGAGCTGTTTTTT.

This clone appeared a single time. Here the CDR3 reads CASSPGRREQFF. Written as DNA, the CDR3 is TGCGCCAGCAGCCCTGGAAGGCGTGAGCAGTTCTTC. The V gene is TRBV5-1, the J gene TRBJ2-1; D remains unclear. CDR3 length equals 12 residues. Trimming shortened V by 4 bases and J by 9 bases, and 11 bases separated the two germline ends. Germline-derived CDR1 and CDR2 are SGHRS and YFSETQ.

The chain recombines TRBV11-2 with TRBJ2-7; 9 nucleotides agree with TRBD1. The V and J ends lost 5 bases and 1 base, in that order; junction bases with no gene match: 6. Germline V gives CDR1 SGHAT, CDR2 FQNNGV. The CDR3 totals 15 residues. CDR3 nucleotide sequence: TGTGCCAGCAGCCACCCCGGGACAGGGTCCTACGAGCAGTACTTC. Amino acid sequence: CASSHPGTGSYEQYF.

The chain couples TRBV9 to TRBJ2-2; tentative D call: TRBD1 (6 bases). The germline V gene has CDR1 SGDLS and CDR2 YYNGEE. This CDR3 has 15 amino acids. Trimming pared 0 bases from V and 7 bases from J, leaving 13 bases between. The CDR3 spells CASSVVGTQFGELFF. CDR3 coding DNA: TGTGCCAGCAGCGTAGTGGGGACACAATTCGGGGAGCTGTTTTTT. Full variable domain (outside the CDR3, taken from reference TRBV9 and TRBJ2-2): DSGVTQTPKHLITATGQRVTLRCSPRSGDLSVYWYQQSLDQGLQFLIQYYNGEERAKGNILERFSAQQFPDLHSELNLSSLELGDSALYFCASSVVGTQFGELFFGEGSRLTVL.

The rearrangement joins TRBV3-1 (or the pseudogene TRBV3-2) to TRBJ1-1; D call uncertain. Germline V gene lookup returns CDR1 LGHDT and CDR2 YNNKEL (reference sequence). The germline V and J ends were trimmed by 4 bases and 6 bases, with 15 bases remaining between them. The CDR3 totals 14 residues. This chain's CDR3 is CASSLWAPAAEAFF. CDR3 coding DNA: TGTGCCAGCAGCCTTTGGGCCCCGGCGGCTGAAGCTTTCTTT.